A single sample is the source of the 27 T cell receptor beta chains below, sequenced in a study of blood T cell repertoires in COVID-19. Assay used: immunoSEQ multiplex PCR; TCRdb lists only in-frame clones, some missing. The repertoire holds 70,000 or so clones, with more than 75% as singletons. Sequenced sample: peripheral blood. The receptors derive from a woman younger than 30 with acute or convalescent COVID-19.

The chain uses TRBV3-1 (or the pseudogene TRBV3-2) and TRBJ2-1, with D tentatively TRBD2 (6 bases). The CDR3 sequence is 16 residues long. Germline CDR1 reads LGHDT; CDR2 reads YNNKEL (reference sequence). Trimming took off 0 bases at V and 3 bases at J, with 12 bases between the two ends. The CDR3 loop is CASSQDFGGNYNEQFF. The CDR3 DNA sequence: TGTGCCAGCAGCCAAGATTTCGGGGGTAACTACAATGAGCAGTTCTTC.

A single count supports this clone. This chain links TRBV19 with TRBJ1-6; D gene uncertain. This CDR3 contains 14 residues. CDR1 and CDR2 (germline): LNHDA, SQIVND (reference sequence). V was trimmed by 3 bases and J by 4 bases, leaving 7 bases between them. CDR3 residues: CASSMGRYNSPLHF. The CDR3 DNA reads as TGTGCCAGTAGTATGGGCCGTTATAATTCACCCCTCCACTTT. Based on the CDR3 plus reference TRBV19 and TRBJ1-6, the full variable domain is DGGITQSPKYLFRKEGQNVTLSCEQNLNHDAMYWYRQDPGQGLRLIYYSQIVNDFQKGDIAEGYSVSREKKESFPLTVTSAQKNPTAFYLCASSMGRYNSPLHFGNGTRLTVT.

CDR3 in DNA: TGTGCCAGTAGCATCCGAGCCGGTTATTCGAGTGAAGCTTTCTTT. This gives the protein CASSIRAGYSSEAFF. The rearrangement joins TRBV19 to TRBJ1-1; no clear D gene. From germline, CDR1 is LNHDA and CDR2 SQIVND (reference sequence). The V end was cut by 6 bases, the J end by 7 bases, with 21 bases between. The CDR3 is 15 amino acids.

This CDR3 is CASSERVWQAHYNEQFF. CDR3 nucleotide sequence: TGTGCCAGCAGTGAGAGGGTGTGGCAGGCCCACTACAATGAGCAGTTCTTC. The genes are TRBV6-1 and TRBJ2-1, with D possibly matching TRBD2 (5 bases). V lost 3 bases and J lost 3, with 18 bases in between. The CDR3 has 17 residues. Germline values: CDR1 MNHNS, CDR2 SASEGT.

This clone was observed a handful of times. The V gene is TRBV2, the J gene TRBJ1-6; 10 bases are shared with TRBD1. The CDR3 consists of 15 residues. Germline V gene sequence: CDR1 SNHLY, CDR2 FYNNEI. The J segment lost 4 bases and the V segment lost 3 bases, leaving 0 bases of the junction unmatched. The CDR3 loop is CASSEGQGYNSPLHF. DNA of the CDR3: TGTGCCAGCAGTGAGGGACAGGGGTATAATTCACCCCTCCACTTT.

This clone was counted once. The chain links TRBV19 to TRBJ2-3, with 7 bases matching TRBD2. The CDR3 has 18 residues. V lost 2 bases, J lost 0 bases, and 11 bases stayed unmatched. Germline-derived CDR1 and CDR2 are LNHDA and SQIVND (reference sequence). The CDR3 reads CASSISHGSGPSTDTQYF. DNA for the CDR3: TGTGCCAGTAGTATATCCCACGGTAGCGGGCCAAGCACAGATACGCAGTATTTT. The full variable domain, its missing parts supplied by reference TRBV19 and TRBJ2-3, is DGGITQSPKYLFRKEGQNVTLSCEQNLNHDAMYWYRQDPGQGLRLIYYSQIVNDFQKGDIAEGYSVSREKKESFPLTVTSAQKNPTAFYLCASSISHGSGPSTDTQYFGPGTRLTVL.

The chain links TRBV7-2 to TRBJ1-4, with D unresolved. Between the trimmed V and J ends, which lost 5 bases and 4 bases, there was a span of 5 bases. The CDR3 is 12 amino acids. Germline loops: CDR1 SGHTA, CDR2 FQGNSA. The CDR3 DNA is TGTGCCAGCAGCCAGAATAATGAAAAACTGTTTTTT. Translation gives CASSQNNEKLFF.

This chain connects TRBV6-5 to TRBJ2-5, with a possible D match to TRBD1 (6 bases). Looked up from germline, CDR1 is MNHEY and CDR2 is SVGAGI. Trimming removed 4 bases from V and 2 bases from J, with 8 bases in between. The CDR3 covers 13 residues. This CDR3 is CASSWDKQETQYF. CDR3 sequence (DNA): TGTGCCAGCAGTTGGGACAAACAAGAGACCCAGTACTTC.

V and J are TRBV3-1 (or the pseudogene TRBV3-2) and TRBJ1-5; maybe TRBD1 (5 bases). From germline, CDR1 is LGHDT and CDR2 YNNKEL (reference sequence). This CDR3 has 12 residues. V was shortened by 5 bases and J by 7 bases, with 9 bases between the two germline ends. The CDR3 sequence: CASSKGQQPQHF. DNA of the CDR3: TGTGCCAGCAGCAAAGGACAACAGCCCCAGCATTTT.

The chain couples TRBV11-2 to TRBJ2-7, with TRBD2 identical over 8 bases. The CDR3 consists of 16 residues. Germline assignment: CDR1 SGHAT and CDR2 FQNNGV. J was trimmed by 0 bases and V by 5 bases; bases with no gene match: 9. The CDR3 DNA reads TGTGCCAGCAGCCTCACCCCGGGGGGGGGCTCCTACGAGCAGTACTTC. This codes for CASSLTPGGGSYEQYF.

The rearrangement uses TRBV25-1 and TRBJ2-7, with 7 bases fitting TRBD2. Per germline, CDR1 MGHDK and CDR2 SYGVNS. This CDR3 has 15 residues. V lost 3 bases, J lost 3 bases, and 8 bases stayed unmatched. The DNA for the CDR3 is TGTGCCAGCAGTGAGTCCATTGGGGGGGACTACGAGCAGTACTTC. Protein: CASSESIGGDYEQYF.

The genes are TRBV19 and TRBJ2-3, with TRBD1 as a possible D gene (6 bases). The CDR3 consists of 14 residues. CDR1 is LNHDA, CDR2 SQIVND, per germline (reference sequence). CDR3 sequence reads: CASSTGPGTDTQYF. DNA for the CDR3: TGTGCTTCAAGCACAGGGCCCGGCACAGATACGCAGTATTTT.

This rearrangement joins TRBV30 to TRBJ1-1, with no clear D. CDR1 and CDR2 from the germline V gene are GTSNPN and SVGIG (reference sequence). This CDR3 contains 12 residues. V gave up 4 bases and J gave up 0 bases, with 6 bases separating them. CDR3 DNA sequence: TGTGCCTGGATACTCATGAACACTGAAGCTTTCTTT. Translated: CAWILMNTEAFF.

The J gene is TRBJ2-3, the V gene TRBV5-4; D perhaps matches TRBD2 (5 bases). The CDR3 spans 18 residues. Deletions cut 2 bases from V and 6 bases from J, with 25 bases between. Germline V CDR1 and CDR2: SGHNT, YYREEE (reference sequence). CDR3 nucleotides: TGTGCCAGCAGCTTAGTGCTCGGCGTTAGTGCGGGCAGGGATACGCAGTATTTT. The encoded protein is CASSLVLGVSAGRDTQYF.

The chain carries TRBV7-8 and TRBJ1-1; tentatively, D is TRBD1 (6 bases). The V end lost 6 bases, the J end lost 4 bases, and 12 bases lay between the germline ends. This CDR3 contains 13 residues. From germline, CDR1 is SGHVS and CDR2 FQNEAQ. CDR3 bases: TGTGCCAGCAGTATACAGGGTACCACTGAAGCTTTCTTT. It codes for CASSIQGTTEAFF.

The V call is TRBV18, the J call TRBJ1-1, with no clear D. CDR1 is KGHSH, CDR2 LQKENI, per germline. V was cut by 4 bases and J by 6 bases, with 21 bases left in between. The CDR3 runs 16 residues. The CDR3 is CASSLRVGVGSAEAFF. CDR3 nucleotide sequence: TGTGCCAGCTCACTACGGGTCGGGGTTGGGTCGGCTGAAGCTTTCTTT. Drawing the rest from reference TRBV18 and TRBJ1-1, the complete variable domain is NAGVMQNPRHLVRRRGQEARLRCSPMKGHSHVYWYRQLPEEGLKFMVYLQKENIIDESGMPKERFSAEFPKEGPSILRIQQVVRGDSAAYFCASSLRVGVGSAEAFFGQGTRLTVV.

V gene TRBV4-1 combines with J gene TRBJ2-2, with TRBD1 matching 9 bases. V trimming: 4 bases; J trimming: 1 base; junction bases outside the gene matches: 10. CDR1 MGHRA and CDR2 YSYEKL come from the germline V gene. The CDR3 is 18 residues long. The CDR3 sequence is CASSPGTGQIMNTGELFF. The CDR3, as DNA: TGCGCCAGCAGCCCCGGGACAGGGCAAATTATGAACACCGGGGAGCTGTTTTTT.

This chain links TRBV5-4 with TRBJ2-5; tentative D call: TRBD2 (5 bases). The CDR3 is 12 residues long. V was pared by 3 bases and J by 3 bases, with 6 bases between. Germline assignment: CDR1 SGHNT and CDR2 YYREEE (reference sequence). This CDR3 is CASSSGEETQYF. DNA of the CDR3: TGTGCCAGCAGCTCCGGGGAAGAGACCCAGTACTTC.

The rearrangement joins TRBV7-2 to TRBJ2-1; D may be TRBD2 (6 bases). The CDR3 runs to 13 residues. Germline loops: CDR1 SGHTA, CDR2 FQGNSA. V was pared by 5 bases and J by 7 bases, with 12 bases between. The CDR3 coding sequence is TGTGCCAGCAGCAGGGTCGGGACTAATGAGCAGTTCTTC. Protein: CASSRVGTNEQFF.

V usage is TRBV6-2 or TRBV6-3 and J usage is TRBJ2-1; D is unclear. CDR3 length: 13 residues. The germline CDR1 and CDR2 sequences are MNHEY and SVGEGT. V gave up 5 bases and J gave up 3 bases, with 8 bases separating them. DNA for the CDR3: TGTGCCAGCAGTCGTCCTAGCTACAATGAGCAGTTCTTC. It yields the protein CASSRPSYNEQFF.

This clone has more than one count but fewer than ten. The J gene is TRBJ2-1, the V gene TRBV11-3; D ambiguous. V shed 2 bases and J shed 4 bases, with 12 bases lying between them. There are 15 residues in the CDR3. Germline V gene lookup returns CDR1 SGHNT and CDR2 YENEEA. The CDR3 loop is CASSLNPRVYNEQFF. The CDR3 DNA sequence: TGTGCCAGCAGCTTAAACCCCCGGGTATACAATGAGCAGTTCTTC.

V and J are TRBV18 and TRBJ1-1; 12 nucleotides agree with TRBD1. J gave up 7 bases and V 2 bases, and 8 bases lay outside the gene matches. The germline gives CDR1 KGHSH, CDR2 LQKENI. The CDR3 runs 16 residues. The CDR3 DNA sequence: TGTGCCAGCTCACCAACAGGGGACAGGGGGCAGATTGAAGCTTTCTTT. Translating it yields CASSPTGDRGQIEAFF.

V usage is TRBV6-1 and J usage is TRBJ2-7; TRBD2 matches at 11 bases. Germline CDR1 MNHNS, CDR2 SASEGT. The CDR3 is 17 residues long. V dropped 4 bases and J dropped 4; count of bases not matched to a gene: 12. CDR3 sequence reads: CASSASPSGGIKYEQYF. The CDR3 DNA reads TGTGCCAGCAGTGCCAGCCCTAGCGGGGGGATTAAATACGAGCAGTACTTC.

V and J are TRBV5-6 and TRBJ2-7; weak D call: TRBD1 (6 bases). CDR3 length: 15 residues. Germline CDR1 is SGHDT and CDR2 is YYEEEE. Between the trimmed V and J ends, which lost 3 bases and 4 bases, there was a span of 17 bases. CDR3 region: CASSSPRDTAYEQYF. The CDR3 coding sequence is TGTGCCAGCAGCTCACCCCGGGACACGGCATACGAGCAGTACTTC.

V gene TRBV6-5 combines with J gene TRBJ1-5; no definite D call. This CDR3 contains 13 residues. CDR1 and CDR2 (germline): MNHEY, SVGAGI. The V end was cut by 6 bases, the J end by 3 bases, with 9 bases between. CDR3: CASSLDYNQPQHF. As DNA, the CDR3 is TGTGCCAGCAGCCTGGACTACAATCAGCCCCAGCATTTT.

This sequence joins TRBV7-6 and TRBJ2-5, with TRBD2 identical over 10 bases. CDR1 and CDR2 (germline): SGHVS, FNYEAQ. J gave up 5 bases and V 0 bases, and 15 bases lay outside the gene matches. The CDR3 spans 19 residues. The CDR3 DNA reads as TGTGCCAGCAGCTTAGCACGCGGTCTAGCGGGAGTGGTGGGGGAGACCCAGTACTTC. As protein: CASSLARGLAGVVGETQYF.

This clone was observed a few times. This chain connects TRBV2 to TRBJ1-2; 7 bases agree with TRBD1. This CDR3 is built from 13 residues. V was clipped by 10 bases and J by 2 bases; unmatched bases: 7. The germline gives CDR1 SNHLY, CDR2 FYNNEI. The chain's CDR3 is CAKAGQVNYGYTF. The CDR3 region has the DNA TGTGCCAAAGCCGGACAGGTCAACTATGGCTACACCTTC.